What follows are 6 T cell receptor beta chains derived from one specimen sequenced in a study of blood T cell repertoires in COVID-19. This table comes from immunoSEQ multiplex PCR, and its TCRdb copy is limited to in-frame clones, with some not included. The sample yields just over 90,000 clones, around four fifths seen once. The sample consisted of peripheral blood. Receptor source: a human donor in a cohort sampled during active COVID-19.

The gene calls are TRBV19 and TRBJ1-5; D call uncertain. CDR1 LNHDA and CDR2 SQIVND come from the germline V gene (reference sequence). This CDR3 is built from 16 residues. Trimming left V 3 bases short and J 8 bases short, with 20 bases between. CDR3 nucleotide sequence: TGTGCCAGTAGTATGAGGGTCACCCGCTTAGGAGAGCCCCAGCATTTT. Protein sequence: CASSMRVTRLGEPQHF.

V usage is TRBV28 and J usage is TRBJ1-1; 7 nucleotides line up with TRBD1. V trimming: 5 bases; J trimming: 1 base; junction bases outside the gene matches: 7. Germline loops: CDR1 MDHEN, CDR2 SYDVKM. This CDR3 is 15 amino acids long. The CDR3 loop reads CASSPGGTANTEAFF. DNA for the CDR3: TGTGCCAGCAGTCCCGGTGGGACAGCGAACACTGAAGCTTTCTTT.

This clone was detected only a few times. V and J are TRBV28 and TRBJ2-7, with unresolved D. V was pared by 2 bases and J by 1 base, with 9 bases between. From germline, CDR1 is MDHEN and CDR2 SYDVKM. This CDR3 contains 14 residues. The CDR3 DNA is TGTGCCAGCAGTTTACAACTGTCGTCCTACGAGCAGTACTTC. This encodes CASSLQLSSYEQYF.

The chain uses TRBV6-5 and TRBJ2-5; a weak D match, TRBD2 (5 bases). The CDR3 covers 15 residues. V dropped 3 bases and J dropped 4 bases, with 15 bases sitting between them. Germline loops: CDR1 MNHEY, CDR2 SVGAGI. The CDR3 loop reads CASSYDAVARETQYF. The CDR3 nucleotides read TGTGCCAGCAGTTATGATGCGGTAGCGCGAGAGACCCAGTACTTC.

Only one count was recorded for this clone. The chain joins TRBV6-6 to TRBJ2-3; a possible D gene is TRBD1 (6 bases). Germline V gene lookup returns CDR1 MNHNY and CDR2 SVGAGI (reference sequence). Trimming cost V 2 bases and J 5 bases, with 11 bases left between them. The CDR3 length is 14 residues. Written as DNA, the CDR3 is TGTGCCAGCAGTTACCAACAGGGACGAGATACGCAGTATTTT. Translated, it gives CASSYQQGRDTQYF.

The genes are TRBV25-1 and TRBJ1-2, with D hard to call. The V gene's germline CDR1 is MGHDK and CDR2 SYGVNS. Trimming left V 3 bases short and J 9 bases short, with 14 bases between. The CDR3 loop spans 13 amino acids. The CDR3 loop is CASSDSGLRSYTF. The CDR3 DNA reads TGTGCCAGCAGTGATTCAGGACTTAGGAGCTACACCTTC.